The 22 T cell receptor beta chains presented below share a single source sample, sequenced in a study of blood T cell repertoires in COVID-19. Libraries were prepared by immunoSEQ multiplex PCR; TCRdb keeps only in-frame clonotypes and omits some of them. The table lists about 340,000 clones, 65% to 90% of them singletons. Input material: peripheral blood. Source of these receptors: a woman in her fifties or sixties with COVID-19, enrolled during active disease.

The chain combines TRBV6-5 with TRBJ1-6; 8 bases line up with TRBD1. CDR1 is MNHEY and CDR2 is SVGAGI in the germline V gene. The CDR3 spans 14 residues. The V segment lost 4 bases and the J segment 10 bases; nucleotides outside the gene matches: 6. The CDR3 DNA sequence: TGTGCCAGCAGTTCCGACAGGGGAGGCTCACCCCTCCACTTT. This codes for CASSSDRGGSPLHF.

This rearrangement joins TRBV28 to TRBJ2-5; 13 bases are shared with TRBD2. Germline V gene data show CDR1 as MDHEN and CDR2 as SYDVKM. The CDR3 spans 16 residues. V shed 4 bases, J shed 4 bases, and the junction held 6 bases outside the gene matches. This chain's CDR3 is CASSWTSGGVAETQYF. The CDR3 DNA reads TGTGCCAGCAGTTGGACTAGCGGGGGTGTAGCAGAGACCCAGTACTTC.

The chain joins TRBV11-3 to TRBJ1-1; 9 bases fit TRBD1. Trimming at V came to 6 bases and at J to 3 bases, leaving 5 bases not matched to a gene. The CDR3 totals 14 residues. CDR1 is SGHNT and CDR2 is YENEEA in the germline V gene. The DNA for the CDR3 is TGTGCCAGCAGAGGGACAGGGTCTCACACTGAAGCTTTCTTT. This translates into CASRGTGSHTEAFF.

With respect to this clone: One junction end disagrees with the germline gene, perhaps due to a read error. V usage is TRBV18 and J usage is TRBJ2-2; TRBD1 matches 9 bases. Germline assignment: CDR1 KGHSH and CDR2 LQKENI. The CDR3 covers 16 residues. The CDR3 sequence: CASSPPDRGPAGELFF. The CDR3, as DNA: TGTGCCAGCTCCCCACCGGACAGGGGACCGGCCGGGGAGCTGTTTTTT.

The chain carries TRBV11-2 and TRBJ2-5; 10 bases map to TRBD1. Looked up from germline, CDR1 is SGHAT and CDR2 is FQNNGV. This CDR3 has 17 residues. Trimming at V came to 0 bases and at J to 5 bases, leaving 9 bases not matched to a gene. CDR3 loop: CASSLELGQGVWETQYF. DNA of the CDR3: TGTGCCAGCAGCTTAGAACTCGGACAGGGGGTCTGGGAGACCCAGTACTTC.

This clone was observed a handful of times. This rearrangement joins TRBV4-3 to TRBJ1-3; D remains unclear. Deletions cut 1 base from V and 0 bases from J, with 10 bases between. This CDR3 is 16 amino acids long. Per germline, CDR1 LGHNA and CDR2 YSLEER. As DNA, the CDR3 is TGCGCCAGCAGCCAAGTTAGCGCGGACTCTGGAAACACCATATATTTT. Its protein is CASSQVSADSGNTIYF.

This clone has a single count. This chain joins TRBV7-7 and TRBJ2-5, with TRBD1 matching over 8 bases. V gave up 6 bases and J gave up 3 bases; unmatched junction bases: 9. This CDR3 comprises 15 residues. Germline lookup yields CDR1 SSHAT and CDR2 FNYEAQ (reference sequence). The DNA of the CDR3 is TGTGCCAGCAGTCCTGGACAGGGTCGGGAAGAGACCCAGTACTTC. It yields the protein CASSPGQGREETQYF.

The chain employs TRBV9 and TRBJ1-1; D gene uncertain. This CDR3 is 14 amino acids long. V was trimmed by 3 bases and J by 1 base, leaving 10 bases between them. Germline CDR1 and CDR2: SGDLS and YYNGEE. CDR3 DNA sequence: TGTGCCAGCAGCGAGAGAGGATCGAACACTGAAGCTTTCTTT. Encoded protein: CASSERGSNTEAFF.

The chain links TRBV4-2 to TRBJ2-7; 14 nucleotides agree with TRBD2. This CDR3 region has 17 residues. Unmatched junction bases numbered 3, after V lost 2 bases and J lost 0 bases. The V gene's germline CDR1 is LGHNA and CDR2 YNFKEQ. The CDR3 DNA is TGTGCCAGCAGCCAACGGACTAGCGGGGGGAACTCCTACGAGCAGTACTTC. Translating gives CASSQRTSGGNSYEQYF.

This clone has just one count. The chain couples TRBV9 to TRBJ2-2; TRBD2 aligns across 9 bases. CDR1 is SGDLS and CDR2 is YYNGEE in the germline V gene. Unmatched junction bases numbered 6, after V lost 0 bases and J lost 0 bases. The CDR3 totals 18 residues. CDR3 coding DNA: TGTGCCAGCAGCGTAGAGGCTAGCGGGGACTCGAACACCGGGGAGCTGTTTTTT. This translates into CASSVEASGDSNTGELFF.

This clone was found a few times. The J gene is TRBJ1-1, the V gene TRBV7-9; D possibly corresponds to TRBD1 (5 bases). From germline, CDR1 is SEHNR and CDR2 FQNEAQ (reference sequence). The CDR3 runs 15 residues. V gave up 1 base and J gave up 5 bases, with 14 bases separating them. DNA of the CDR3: TGTGCCAGCAGCTTAGGACAGAGTAAAGGGACTGAAGCTTTCTTT. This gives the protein CASSLGQSKGTEAFF. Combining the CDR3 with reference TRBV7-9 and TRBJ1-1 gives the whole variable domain DTGVSQNPRHKITKRGQNVTFRCDPISEHNRLYWYRQTLGQGPEFLTYFQNEAQLEKSRLLSDRFSAERPKGSFSTLEIQRTEQGDSAMYLCASSLGQSKGTEAFFGQGTRLTVV.

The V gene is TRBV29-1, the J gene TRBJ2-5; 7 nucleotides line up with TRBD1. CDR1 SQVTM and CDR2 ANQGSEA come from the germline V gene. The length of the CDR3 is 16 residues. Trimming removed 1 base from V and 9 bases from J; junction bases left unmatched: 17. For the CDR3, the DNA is TGCAGCGTTGAAGGGGCAGAAAAGGGACAGCTTATGGCCCAGTACTTC. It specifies CSVEGAEKGQLMAQYF.

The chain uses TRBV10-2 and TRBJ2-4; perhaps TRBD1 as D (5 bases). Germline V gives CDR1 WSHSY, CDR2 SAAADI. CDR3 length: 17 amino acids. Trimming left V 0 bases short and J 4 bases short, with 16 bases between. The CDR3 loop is CASSESLDGRGKNIQYF. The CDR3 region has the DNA TGCGCCAGCAGTGAGTCATTGGACGGTAGGGGTAAAAACATTCAGTACTTC.

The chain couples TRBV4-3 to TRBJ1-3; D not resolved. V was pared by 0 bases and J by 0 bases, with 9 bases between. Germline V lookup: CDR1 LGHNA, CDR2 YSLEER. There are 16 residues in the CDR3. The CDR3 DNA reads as TGCGCCAGCAGCCAAGATCAGGTGCTCTCTGGAAACACCATATATTTT. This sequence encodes CASSQDQVLSGNTIYF.

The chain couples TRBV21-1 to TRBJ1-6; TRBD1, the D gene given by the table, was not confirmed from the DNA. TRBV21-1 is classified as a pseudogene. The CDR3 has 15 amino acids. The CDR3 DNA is TGTGCCAGCAGCATTAAGGGGGCGAATAGATCACCCCTCCACTTT. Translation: CASSIKGANRSPLHF.

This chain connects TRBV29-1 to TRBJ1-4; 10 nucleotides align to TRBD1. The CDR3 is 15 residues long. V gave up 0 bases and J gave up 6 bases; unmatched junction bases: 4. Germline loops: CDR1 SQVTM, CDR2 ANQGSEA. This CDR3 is CSVEDRGQGHEKLFF. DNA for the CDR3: TGCAGCGTTGAAGATCGGGGACAGGGGCATGAAAAACTGTTTTTT.

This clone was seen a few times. In DNA form, the CDR3 reads TGTGCCAGCAGCTTGGACAGCCCCTATGAAGCTTTCTTT. It codes for CASSLDSPYEAFF. This chain links TRBV5-6 with TRBJ1-1; D remains unclear. Germline CDR1 reads SGHDT; CDR2 reads YYEEEE. The CDR3 covers 13 residues. The germline V and J ends were trimmed by 0 bases and 7 bases, with 10 bases remaining between them.

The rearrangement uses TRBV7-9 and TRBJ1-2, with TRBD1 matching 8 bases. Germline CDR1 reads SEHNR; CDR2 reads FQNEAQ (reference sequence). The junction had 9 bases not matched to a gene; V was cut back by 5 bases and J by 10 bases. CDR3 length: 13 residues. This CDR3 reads CASSPGQDPNYTF. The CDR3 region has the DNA TGTGCCAGCAGCCCGGGACAGGACCCCAACTACACCTTC.

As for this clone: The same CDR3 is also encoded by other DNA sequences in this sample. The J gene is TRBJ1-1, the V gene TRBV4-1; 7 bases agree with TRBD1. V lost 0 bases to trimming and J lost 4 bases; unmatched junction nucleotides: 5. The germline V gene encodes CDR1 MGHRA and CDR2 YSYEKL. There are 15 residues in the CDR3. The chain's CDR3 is CASSQDRGQGTEAFF. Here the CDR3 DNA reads TGCGCCAGCAGCCAAGATAGGGGGCAGGGCACTGAAGCTTTCTTT.

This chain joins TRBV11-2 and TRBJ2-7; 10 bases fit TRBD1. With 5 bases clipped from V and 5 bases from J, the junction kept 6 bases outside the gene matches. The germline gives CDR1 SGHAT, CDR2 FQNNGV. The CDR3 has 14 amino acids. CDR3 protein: CASSSRTGGHEQYF. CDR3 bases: TGTGCCAGCAGCAGTAGGACAGGGGGTCACGAGCAGTACTTC. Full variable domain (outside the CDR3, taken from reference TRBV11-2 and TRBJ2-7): EAGVAQSPRYKIIEKRQSVAFWCNPISGHATLYWYQQILGQGPKLLIQFQNNGVVDDSQLPKDRFSAERLKGVDSTLKIQPAKLEDSAVYLCASSSRTGGHEQYFGPGTRLTVT.

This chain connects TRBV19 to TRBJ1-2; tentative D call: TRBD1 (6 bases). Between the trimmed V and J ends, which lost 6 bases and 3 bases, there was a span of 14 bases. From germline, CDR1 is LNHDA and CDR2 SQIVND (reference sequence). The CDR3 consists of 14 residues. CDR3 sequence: CASRTDGTYYGYTF. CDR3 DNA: TGTGCCAGTAGGACGGACGGGACATACTATGGCTACACCTTC.

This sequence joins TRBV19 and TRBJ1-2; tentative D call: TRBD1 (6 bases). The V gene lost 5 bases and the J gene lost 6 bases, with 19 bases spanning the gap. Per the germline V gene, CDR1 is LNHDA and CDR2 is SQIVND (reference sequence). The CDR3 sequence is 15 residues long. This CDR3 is CASSSLTTGKDGYTF. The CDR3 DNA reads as TGTGCCAGTAGTTCCCTAACCACAGGGAAGGATGGCTACACCTTC.